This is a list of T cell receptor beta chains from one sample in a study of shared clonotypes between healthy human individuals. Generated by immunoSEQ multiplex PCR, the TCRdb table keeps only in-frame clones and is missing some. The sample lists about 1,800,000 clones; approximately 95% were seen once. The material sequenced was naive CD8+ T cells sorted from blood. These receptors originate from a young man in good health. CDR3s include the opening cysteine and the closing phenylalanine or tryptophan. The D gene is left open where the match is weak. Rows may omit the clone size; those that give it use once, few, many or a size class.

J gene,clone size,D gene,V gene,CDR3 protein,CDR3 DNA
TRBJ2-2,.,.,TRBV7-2,CASSFPEMNTGELFF,TGTGCCAGCAGCTTTCCAGAAATGAACACCGGGGAGCTGTTTTTT
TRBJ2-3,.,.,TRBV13,CASSRDANTQYF,TGTGCCAGCAGCCGGGACGCAAATACGCAGTATTTT
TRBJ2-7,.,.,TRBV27,CASSYGERFYEQYF,TGTGCCAGCAGTTATGGGGAGCGTTTCTACGAGCAGTACTTC
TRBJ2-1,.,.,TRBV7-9,CASSLDGGFANEQFF,TGTGCCAGCAGCTTAGACGGTGGGTTCGCCAATGAGCAGTTCTTC
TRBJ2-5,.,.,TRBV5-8,CASSLGQETQYF,TGTGCCAGCAGCTTGGGTCAAGAGACCCAGTACTTC
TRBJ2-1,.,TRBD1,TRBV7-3,CASSLGTGSNEQFF,TGTGCCAGCAGCTTGGGGACAGGGAGCAATGAGCAGTTCTTC
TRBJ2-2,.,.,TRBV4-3,CASSQDLGDLNTGELFF,TGCGCCAGCAGCCAAGATCTTGGGGACCTGAACACCGGGGAGCTGTTTTTT
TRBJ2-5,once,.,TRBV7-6,CASSLMRTDQETQYF,TGTGCCAGCAGCTTGATGCGGACGGACCAAGAGACCCAGTACTTC
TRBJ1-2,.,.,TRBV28,CASSLYREVDGYTF,TGTGCCAGCAGTTTATATCGGGAGGTGGATGGCTACACCTTC
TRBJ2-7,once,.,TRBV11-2,CASSPLSGTHYEQYF,TGTGCCAGCAGCCCCTTATCCGGGACTCACTACGAGCAGTACTTC
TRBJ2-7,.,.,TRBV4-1,CASSQKTYYEQYF,TGCGCCAGCAGCCAAAAGACCTACTACGAGCAGTACTTC
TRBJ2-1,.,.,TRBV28,CATESLVNEQFF,TGTGCCACCGAATCCCTAGTAAATGAGCAGTTCTTC
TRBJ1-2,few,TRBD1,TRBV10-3,CAIRAGQGPPLYGYTF,TGTGCCATCAGAGCAGGACAGGGGCCCCCTCTGTATGGCTACACCTTC
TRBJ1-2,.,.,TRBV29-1,CSVEGGINYGYTF,TGCAGCGTTGAAGGGGGGATTAACTATGGCTACACCTTC
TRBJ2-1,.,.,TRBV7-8,CASSLSPEGVSNEQFF,TGTGCCAGCAGCCTTAGCCCGGAAGGGGTTTCAAATGAGCAGTTCTTC
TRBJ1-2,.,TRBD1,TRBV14,CASSQDRTGGGYGYTF,TGTGCCAGCAGCCAAGACAGGACAGGGGGAGGTTACGGCTACACCTTC
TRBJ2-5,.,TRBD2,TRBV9,CASSVDGEGTQYF,TGTGCCAGCAGCGTAGACGGGGAGGGGACCCAGTACTTC
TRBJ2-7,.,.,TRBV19,CASSFRDLNEQYF,TGTGCCAGTAGTTTCCGGGACCTCAACGAGCAGTACTTC
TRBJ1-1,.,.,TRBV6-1,CASRVGTVGNTEAFF,TGTGCCAGCAGGGTCGGGACGGTGGGGAACACTGAAGCTTTCTTT
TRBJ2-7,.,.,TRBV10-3,CATGGTAGYEQYF,TGTGCCACTGGGGGGACAGCAGGTTACGAGCAGTACTTC
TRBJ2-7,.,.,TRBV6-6,CASSYEQAYEQYF,TGTGCCAGCAGTTACGAGCAAGCCTACGAGCAGTACTTC
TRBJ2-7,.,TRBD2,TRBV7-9,CASSLRTSGVYEQYF,TGTGCCAGCAGCTTGCGGACTAGCGGGGTCTACGAGCAGTACTTC
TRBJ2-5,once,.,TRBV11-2,CASSLVGGAVQETQYF,TGTGCCAGCAGCTTAGTTGGTGGGGCCGTACAAGAGACCCAGTACTTC
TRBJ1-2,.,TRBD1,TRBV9,CASKGQGRDGYTF,TGTGCCAGCAAGGGACAGGGGAGGGATGGCTACACCTTC
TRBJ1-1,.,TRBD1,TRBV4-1,CASSLPGQGPMNTEAFF,TGCGCCAGCAGCCTACCGGGACAGGGGCCCATGAACACTGAAGCTTTCTTT
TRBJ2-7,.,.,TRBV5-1,CASSLSRISYEQYF,TGCGCCAGCAGCTTGAGTAGGATCTCCTACGAGCAGTACTTC
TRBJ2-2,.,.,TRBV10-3,CAISDSWNTGELFF,TGTGCCATCAGTGACTCATGGAACACCGGGGAGCTGTTTTTT
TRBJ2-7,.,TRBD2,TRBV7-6,CASSPSAGGVREQYF,TGTGCCAGCAGCCCGTCTGCGGGAGGGGTACGGGAGCAGTACTTC
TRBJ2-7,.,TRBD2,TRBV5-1,CASPGGTGTSGDYEQYF,TGCGCCAGCCCTGGGGGGACAGGGACTAGCGGGGACTACGAGCAGTACTTC
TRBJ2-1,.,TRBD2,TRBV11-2,CASMSSGYNEQFF,TGTGCCAGCATGTCTAGCGGCTACAATGAGCAGTTCTTC
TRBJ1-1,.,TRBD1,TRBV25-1,CASSDPDRYTEAFF,TGTGCCAGCAGTGATCCGGACAGGTACACTGAAGCTTTCTTT
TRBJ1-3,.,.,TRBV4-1,CASSQEPGSRNTIYF,TGCGCCAGCAGCCAAGAGCCAGGGTCGCGGAACACCATATATTTT
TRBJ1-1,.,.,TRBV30,CAWNQDMNTEAFF,TGTGCCTGGAACCAGGACATGAACACTGAAGCTTTCTTT
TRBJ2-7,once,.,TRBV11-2,CASSFGRYYEQYF,TGTGCCAGCAGCTTCGGACGTTACTACGAGCAGTACTTC
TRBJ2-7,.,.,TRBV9,CASSPPSYEQYF,TGTGCCAGCAGCCCCCCCTCCTACGAGCAGTACTTC
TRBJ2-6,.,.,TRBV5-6,CASSFLDSGANVLTF,TGTGCCAGCAGCTTCCTAGATTCTGGGGCCAACGTCCTGACTTTC
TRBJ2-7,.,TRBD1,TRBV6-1,CASRVGQGIYEQYF,TGTGCCAGCAGAGTGGGACAGGGGATTTACGAGCAGTACTTC
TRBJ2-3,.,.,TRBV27,CASSSVRVQGTDTQYF,TGTGCCAGCAGCTCGGTCAGGGTTCAGGGCACAGATACGCAGTATTTT
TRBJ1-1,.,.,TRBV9,CASSVAGWTEAFF,TGTGCCAGCAGCGTAGCGGGGTGGACTGAAGCTTTCTTT
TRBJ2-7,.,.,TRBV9,CASSVGGSTHEQYF,TGTGCCAGCAGCGTAGGAGGGAGTACGCACGAGCAGTACTTC
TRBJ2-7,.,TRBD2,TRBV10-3,CAISEMKASGGLYEQYF,TGTGCCATCAGTGAGATGAAGGCTAGCGGGGGACTCTACGAGCAGTACTTC
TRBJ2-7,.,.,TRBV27,CASSLRVVVPYEQYF,TGTGCCAGCAGTTTAAGGGTGGTAGTTCCCTACGAGCAGTACTTC
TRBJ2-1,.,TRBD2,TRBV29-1,CSVVFSEGTMPYNEQFF,TGCAGCGTTGTGTTCTCGGAGGGGACTATGCCCTACAATGAGCAGTTCTTC
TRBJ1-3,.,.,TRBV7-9,CASSLDPGKSGNTIYF,TGTGCCAGCAGCTTAGACCCAGGCAAGTCTGGAAACACCATATATTTT